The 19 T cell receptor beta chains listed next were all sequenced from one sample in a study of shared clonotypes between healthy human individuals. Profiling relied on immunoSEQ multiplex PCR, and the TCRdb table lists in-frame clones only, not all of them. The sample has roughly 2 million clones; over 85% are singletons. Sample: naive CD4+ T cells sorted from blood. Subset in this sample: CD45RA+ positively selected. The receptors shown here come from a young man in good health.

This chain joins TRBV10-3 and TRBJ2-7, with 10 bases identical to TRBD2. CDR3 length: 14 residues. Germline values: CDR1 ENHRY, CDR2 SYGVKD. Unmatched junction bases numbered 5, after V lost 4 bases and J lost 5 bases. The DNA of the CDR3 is TGTGCCATCAGTGTGTCTAGCGGGAGCCACGAGCAGTACTTC. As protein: CAISVSSGSHEQYF.

This chain's CDR3 is CASSLVPQGTTNEKLFF. The CDR3 DNA reads TGCGCCAGCAGCTTGGTACCACAGGGAACAACTAATGAAAAACTGTTTTTT. This sequence joins TRBV5-1 and TRBJ1-4, with D tentatively TRBD1 (6 bases). Trimming stripped 0 bases from V and 0 bases from J, with 12 bases between. The CDR3 has 17 residues. The germline gives CDR1 SGHRS, CDR2 YFSETQ.

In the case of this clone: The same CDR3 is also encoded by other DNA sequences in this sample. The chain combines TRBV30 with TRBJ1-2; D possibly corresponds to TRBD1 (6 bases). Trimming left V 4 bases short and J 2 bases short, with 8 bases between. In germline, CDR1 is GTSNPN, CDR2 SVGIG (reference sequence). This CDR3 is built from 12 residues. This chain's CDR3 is CAWTTGNYGYTF. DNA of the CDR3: TGTGCCTGGACGACAGGCAACTATGGCTACACCTTC.

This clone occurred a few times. CDR3 sequence: CASRDSNSPLHF. DNA for the CDR3: TGCGCCAGCAGAGACAGTAATTCACCCCTCCACTTT. V is TRBV5-1 and J is TRBJ1-6, with D possibly being TRBD1 (5 bases). The germline gives CDR1 SGHRS, CDR2 YFSETQ. Trimming pared 5 bases from V and 6 bases from J, leaving 6 bases between. This CDR3 has 12 amino acids.

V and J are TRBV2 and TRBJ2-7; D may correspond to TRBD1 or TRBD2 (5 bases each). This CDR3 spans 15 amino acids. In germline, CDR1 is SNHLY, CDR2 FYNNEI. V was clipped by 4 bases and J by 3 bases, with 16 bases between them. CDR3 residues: CASSVSGPNYYEQYF. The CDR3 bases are TGTGCCAGCAGTGTGTCGGGACCGAATTACTACGAGCAGTACTTC.

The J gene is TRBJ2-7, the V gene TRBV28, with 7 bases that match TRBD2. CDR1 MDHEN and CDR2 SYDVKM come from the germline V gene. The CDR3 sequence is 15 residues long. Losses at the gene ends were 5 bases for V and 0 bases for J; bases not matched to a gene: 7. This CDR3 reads CASSGGGLSSYEQYF. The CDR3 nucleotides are TGTGCCAGCAGTGGGGGGGGTCTCAGCTCCTACGAGCAGTACTTC.

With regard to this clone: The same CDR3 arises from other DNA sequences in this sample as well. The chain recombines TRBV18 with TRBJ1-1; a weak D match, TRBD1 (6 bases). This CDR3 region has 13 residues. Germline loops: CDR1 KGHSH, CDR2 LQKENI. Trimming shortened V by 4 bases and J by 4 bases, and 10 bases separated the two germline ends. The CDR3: CASSRGGGTEAFF. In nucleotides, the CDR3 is TGTGCCAGCTCACGGGGAGGGGGCACTGAAGCTTTCTTT.

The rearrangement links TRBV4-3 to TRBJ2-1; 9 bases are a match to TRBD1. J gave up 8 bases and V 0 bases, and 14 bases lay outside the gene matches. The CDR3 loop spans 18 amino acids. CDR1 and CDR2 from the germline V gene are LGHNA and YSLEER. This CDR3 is CASSQESQAGQGTDEQFF. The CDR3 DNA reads TGCGCCAGCAGCCAAGAATCCCAAGCGGGACAGGGTACCGATGAGCAGTTCTTC.

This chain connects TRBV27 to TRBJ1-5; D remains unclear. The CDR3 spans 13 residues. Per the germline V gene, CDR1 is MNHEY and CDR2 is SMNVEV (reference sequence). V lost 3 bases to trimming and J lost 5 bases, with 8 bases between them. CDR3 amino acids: CASSFGPHQPQHF. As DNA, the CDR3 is TGTGCCAGCAGTTTTGGCCCGCATCAGCCCCAGCATTTT.

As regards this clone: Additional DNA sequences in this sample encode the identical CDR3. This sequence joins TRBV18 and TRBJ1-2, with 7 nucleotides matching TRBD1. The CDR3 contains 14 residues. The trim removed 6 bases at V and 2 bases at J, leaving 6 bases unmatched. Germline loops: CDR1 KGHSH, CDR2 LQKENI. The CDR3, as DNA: TGTGCCAGCTCTCCGGGACAGAGCAACTATGGCTACACCTTC. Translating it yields CASSPGQSNYGYTF.

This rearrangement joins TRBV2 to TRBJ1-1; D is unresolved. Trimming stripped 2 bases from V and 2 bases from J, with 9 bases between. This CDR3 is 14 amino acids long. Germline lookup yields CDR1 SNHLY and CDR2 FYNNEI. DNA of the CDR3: TGTGCCAGCAGTGAAAGTGTGGCCAACACTGAAGCTTTCTTT. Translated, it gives CASSESVANTEAFF.

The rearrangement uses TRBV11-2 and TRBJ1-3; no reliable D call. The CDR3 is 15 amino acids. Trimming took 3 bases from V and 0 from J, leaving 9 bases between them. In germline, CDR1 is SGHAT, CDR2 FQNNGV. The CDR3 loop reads CASSLLGGSGNTIYF. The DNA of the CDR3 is TGTGCCAGCAGCTTGTTGGGAGGCTCTGGAAACACCATATATTTT.

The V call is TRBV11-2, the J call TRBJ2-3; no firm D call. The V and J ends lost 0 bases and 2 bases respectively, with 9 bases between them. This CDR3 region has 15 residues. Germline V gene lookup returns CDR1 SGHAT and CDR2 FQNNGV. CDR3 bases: TGTGCCAGCAGCTTAGATTTTACGCACACAGATACGCAGTATTTT. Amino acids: CASSLDFTHTDTQYF.

The CDR3 coding sequence is TGTGCCAGCAGCTCCGAAGAGACCCAGTACTTC. Protein: CASSSEETQYF. V and J are TRBV7-6 and TRBJ2-5; D unresolved. Germline V lookup: CDR1 SGHVS, CDR2 FNYEAQ. CDR3 size: 11 residues. Trimming cost V 4 bases and J 3 bases, with 3 bases left between them.

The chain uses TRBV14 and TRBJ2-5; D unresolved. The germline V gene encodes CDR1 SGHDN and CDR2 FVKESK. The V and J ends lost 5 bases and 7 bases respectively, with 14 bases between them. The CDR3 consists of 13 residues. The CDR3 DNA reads TGTGCCAGCAGCGAAGTCAGTCGCGGGACCCAGTACTTC. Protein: CASSEVSRGTQYF.

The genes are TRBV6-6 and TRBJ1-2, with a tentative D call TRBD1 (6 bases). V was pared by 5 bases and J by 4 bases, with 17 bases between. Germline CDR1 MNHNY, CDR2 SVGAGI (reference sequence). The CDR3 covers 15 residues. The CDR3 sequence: CASSNSGVGLYGYTF. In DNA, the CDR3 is TGTGCCAGCAGTAATTCAGGGGTTGGGCTCTATGGCTACACCTTC.

The CDR3: CASSPGAGQPQHF. The CDR3 bases are TGTGCCAGCTCACCAGGGGCGGGTCAGCCCCAGCATTTT. The rearrangement uses TRBV18 and TRBJ1-5, with D possibly TRBD1 on 5 matching bases. The germline V gene encodes CDR1 KGHSH and CDR2 LQKENI. Trimming took 2 bases from V and 6 from J, leaving 8 bases between them. CDR3 length: 13 residues. The full variable domain, rest sourced from reference TRBV18 and TRBJ1-5, is NAGVMQNPRHLVRRRGQEARLRCSPMKGHSHVYWYRQLPEEGLKFMVYLQKENIIDESGMPKERFSAEFPKEGPSILRIQQVVRGDSAAYFCASSPGAGQPQHFGDGTRLSIL.

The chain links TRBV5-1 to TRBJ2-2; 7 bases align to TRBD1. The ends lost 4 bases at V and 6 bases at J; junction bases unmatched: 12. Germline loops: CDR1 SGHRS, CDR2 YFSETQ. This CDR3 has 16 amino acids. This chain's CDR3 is CASSMGPGTDAGELFF. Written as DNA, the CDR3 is TGCGCCAGCAGCATGGGGCCCGGGACAGATGCCGGGGAGCTGTTTTTT.

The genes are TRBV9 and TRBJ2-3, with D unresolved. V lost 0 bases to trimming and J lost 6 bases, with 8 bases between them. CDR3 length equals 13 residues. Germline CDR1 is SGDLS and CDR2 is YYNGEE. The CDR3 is CASSVGWADTQYF. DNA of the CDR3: TGTGCCAGCAGCGTAGGGTGGGCTGATACGCAGTATTTT.